This TCR beta chain originates from a study of regulatory T cells in long-lasting Graves disease (dated by TCRdb to the early 2020s). For the wider study: In the newly diagnosed Graves' disease group, patients had been taking antithyroid drugs for less than 3 months. The study took place in China and was registered as a clinical trial. A total of about 33 samples underwent TCR sequencing: 13 from persistent and approximately 20 from newly diagnosed Graves' disease patients. Persistent Graves' disease patients were compared with newly diagnosed Graves' disease patients by peripheral blood TCR sequencing and RNA sequencing.

V lost 3 bases and J lost 14 bases; the stretch between them is 22 bases long. CDR1 and CDR2 are read off the germline V gene (reference sequence) as LGHDT and YNNKEL. The CDR3 holds 14 amino acids from the cysteine to the phenylalanine. The entry retains the CDR3 DNA only, 42 bases that are in frame from base 1. Preparation of the library involved multiplex PCR. The sequencer listed for this sample is Illumina HiSeq 4000. To build TCR beta libraries, CDR3 regions were amplified by Arm-PCR using iRepertoire HTBI primers. Before sequencing, the PCR products went through gel purification. The authors' pipeline ran thus. Across samples, 62 TRBV and 13 to 15 TRBJ segments were identified and used for gene usage analysis of CDR3 amino acid clonotypes. COPE and FqMerger were used to merge filtered high-quality paired reads into contigs. BLAST was used to align contigs to IMGT TRBV, TRBD and TRBJ reference genes, and CDR3 was defined according to IMGT. Any clonotype with a frequency above 0.1% was classified as a highly expanded clone. Shannon entropy served as the measure of repertoire diversity, while the Gini coefficient captured V-J evenness. A clonotype was considered public if more than one individual shared it. TCRdb reanalyzed the raw reads on its own, using fastp at Q25 for trimming and MiXCR for clone calling, and kept in-frame beta chains. Rows are unified per CDR3 protein, each entry keeping the most common DNA and genes. TCRdb assigned the V and J calls; the authors' analysis was not used. The sample table contains a few hundred thousand distinct CDR3 sequences; only one count was recorded for about a sixth of them. Jointly, the top ten make up about 23% of the sample.

The label giving this sample's time point can be read as: newly diagnosed GD, antithyroid drugs for less than 3 months. RNA was extracted from PBMCs in TRIzol for both TCR sequencing and RNA sequencing. The diagnosis of Graves' disease was made according to American Thyroid Association guidelines. Recruitment of patients was carried out at an endocrinology department in Xi'an, China. From each patient, about 9 milliliters of peripheral blood was collected into an EDTA anticoagulant tube. PBMCs were isolated by Ficoll Paque Plus density gradient separation without further T cell sorting. An Agilent 2100 Bioanalyzer and agarose gel were used to check RNA quality, and a NanoDrop 2000 was used to measure RNA concentration. This clonotype came up once. Its antigen has not been determined. No base qualities exist here, and no much larger clone lies one base off it. One read alone is weak evidence. Here is what the overall study found, with its caveats: Lower TCR Shannon entropy and fewer highly expanded clones were observed in persistent Graves' disease patients than in newly diagnosed patients, which suggested clonal expansion. Only the TCR beta chain was sequenced and analyzed. Preferential use of TRBV28, TRBJ1-2 and TRBJ2-5 was observed in persistent disease, whereas TRBV20-1 and TRBJ2-1 were favored in newly diagnosed disease. Because the primary lesion, thyroid tissue, could not be accessed, the study looked at peripheral blood alone. Persistent patients shared more public clonotypes among themselves (around 3,000) than newly diagnosed patients did (about 1,000). As a limitation, the authors acknowledged that the small sample size may reduce accuracy.

This same sample was also taken into another study, of T cells in Graves' hyperthyroidism and ophthalmopathy. As that second paper reports: Graves' hyperthyroidism was defined as stable when no progression to ophthalmopathy occurred over 18 months of follow-up. The hyperthyroidism patients were between 18 and 65 years old and newly diagnosed, with a disease duration of less than 2 months. The study excluded patients with uncontrolled infections, other autoimmune diseases, pregnancy or lactation. Clinical symptoms, serum thyroxine and TRAb, thyroid ultrasound, and orbital computed tomography formed the basis for the diagnoses. For the first round of RT-PCR on the TCR CDR3, the HTBI primer set was used together with the Qiagen OneStep RT-PCR kit. Most expanded thyroid clonotypes (frequency above 0.001) were also detected in blood, suggesting blood repertoires may reflect thyroid immune responses. Ophthalmopathy was separated from stable hyperthyroidism by a 13 V-J signature model, with about 86% sensitivity and about 81% specificity obtained in cross-validation and 80%/75% obtained in testing. In validation, the model predicted progression to ophthalmopathy with roughly 70% sensitivity and approximately 78% specificity, a median of approximately 6.7 months before onset. To identify distinguishing TCR V-J signatures, a discovery cohort of around 100 patients was used, comprising approximately 40 with Graves' ophthalmopathy and 57 with stable Graves' hyperthyroidism. An independent validation cohort of under 20 hyperthyroidism patients and some 15 patients who later progressed to ophthalmopathy tested prospective prediction of ophthalmopathy. For training and testing, the 100 or so patients in the discovery cohort were randomly divided in a 7:3 ratio. The study also compared thyroid tissue and blood T-cell repertoires from more than five Graves' hyperthyroidism patients. After blood sampling, hyperthyroidism patients were treated with methimazole at a starting dose of 30 mg daily, and ophthalmopathy patients were treated with high-dose intravenous methylprednisolone. Libraries were constructed in a second round of multiplex PCR, after which size selection and purification were performed. Sequencing of the libraries was done on an Illumina HiSeq2000 using paired-end 100 bp reads. SOAPnuke was used to process the raw data, removing reads that contained adapters or uncalled bases, had a mean Phred below 15, or lacked an exact match to the constant primer or identifier. High-quality paired reads were merged using COPE v1.2.5, and each unique nucleotide sequence was defined as a clonotype. Clonotypes were aligned to IMGT TRBV, TRBD and TRBJ reference segments using MiTCR v1.1. The analysis included only V-J combinations with a frequency above 0.0001, which together covered 98% to 99.2% of the repertoires. The TCS score was defined as F50 (clonal expansion) divided by E x V (chaos), with BLOSUM62-based TCRdist calculated between CDR3 peptides within each V-J. Welch's t-statistics and random forest reduced fewer than 600 V-J features to about 12, which were used in a naive Bayes classifier (R e1071). Sample size was not statistically predetermined, and investigators were not blinded to group allocation. According to the paper, TCR Vbeta CDR3 sequencing was carried out on approximately 140 peripheral blood samples, which came from 40 to 45 ophthalmopathy, around 75 hyperthyroidism and approximately 17 progressor patients.

The rearranged chain carries TRBV3-1 and TRBJ1-2, with no reliable assignment of the D segment. The sample consisted of peripheral blood mononuclear cells (PBMCs), taken at new diagnosis, from a patient treated with antithyroid drugs. This TCR came from a woman aged 18-35 years with Graves disease. Donor details come from another sample of the same person, matched by shared clones. The DNA sequence reads TGTGCCAGCAGCCATATGCGTCAGAGGATCTCCTTTACCTTC. This encodes CASSHMRQRISFTF.